The 30 T cell receptor beta chains below come from one sample, sequenced in a study of PD-1 blockade in classical Hodgkin lymphoma. Time point denoted: cycle 4 day 1 (C4D1), after 6 weeks of nivolumab. All patients relapsed after autologous stem cell transplantation, and brentuximab vedotin exposure varied. Sequencing used immunoSEQ multiplex PCR; TCRdb keeps in-frame clones, though not all of them. The repertoire holds about 41,000 clones, with around 69% as singletons. Sequences were derived from peripheral blood mononuclear cells (PBMCs), sampled before the fourth cycle of nivolumab. The receptors were sampled from a human donor with classical Hodgkin lymphoma.

This clone was observed a handful of times. This chain connects TRBV5-4 to TRBJ1-2, with 8 bases identical to TRBD1. The CDR3 length is 17 residues. Germline V gives CDR1 SGHNT, CDR2 YYREEE (reference sequence). The V segment lost 4 bases and the J segment 6 bases; nucleotides outside the gene matches: 17. The CDR3, as DNA: TGTGCCAGCAGCCCCTGGGTCCGGACAGGGAGGGATGATGGCTACACCTTC. This sequence encodes CASSPWVRTGRDDGYTF.

This clone was seen more than once but under ten times. J is TRBJ2-7 and V is TRBV5-1; weak D call: TRBD1 (6 bases). Germline V gene sequence: CDR1 SGHRS, CDR2 YFSETQ. This CDR3 is 14 amino acids long. Trimming cost V 4 bases and J 3 bases, with 14 bases left between them. As DNA, the CDR3 is TGCGCCAGCAGCACGGACAGTTCTTACTACGAGCAGTACTTC. This gives the protein CASSTDSSYYEQYF. Complete variable domain (other parts from reference TRBV5-1 and TRBJ2-7): KAGVTQTPRYLIKTRGQQVTLSCSPISGHRSVSWYQQTPGQGLQFLFEYFSETQRNKGNFPGRFSGRQFSNSRSEMNVSTLELGDSALYLCASSTDSSYYEQYFGPGTRLTVT.

This chain uses TRBV13 with TRBJ2-7; TRBD2 matches 7 bases. The CDR3 is made up of 14 amino acids. The germline V gene has CDR1 PRHDT and CDR2 FYEKMQ (reference sequence). Germline trimming cut 0 bases from V and 7 bases from J; bases unmatched to any gene: 6. In nucleotides, the CDR3 is TGTGCCAGCAGCTTAGGAGGGGATAGCGGGGAGCAGTACTTC. Translated, it gives CASSLGGDSGEQYF. Full variable domain (remainder filled in from reference TRBV13 and TRBJ2-7): AAGVIQSPRHLIKEKRETATLKCYPIPRHDTVYWYQQGPGQDPQFLISFYEKMQSDKGSIPDRFSAQQFSDYHSELNMSSLELGDSALYFCASSLGGDSGEQYFGPGTRLTVT.

This sequence joins TRBV11-1 and TRBJ1-1, with a possible D match to TRBD1 (5 bases). The CDR3 contains 14 residues. Deletions cut 2 bases from V and 4 bases from J, with 11 bases between. From germline, CDR1 is SGHAT and CDR2 FQDESV (reference sequence). The CDR3 bases are TGTGCCAGCAGCTTATTGCGGGGCAGCACTGAAGCTTTCTTT. Encoded protein: CASSLLRGSTEAFF.

This chain links TRBV4-3 with TRBJ2-2; 9 bases are shared with TRBD2. The germline V gene encodes CDR1 LGHNA and CDR2 YSLEER. V was pared by 3 bases and J by 0 bases, with 2 bases of the junction left unmatched. This CDR3 has 16 amino acids. CDR3 sequence: CASSQGLAANTGELFF. The CDR3 DNA sequence: TGCGCCAGCAGCCAGGGACTAGCCGCGAACACCGGGGAGCTGTTTTTT.

The chain joins TRBV7-2 to TRBJ2-3, with 9 bases identical to TRBD2. This CDR3 has 16 residues. V dropped 4 bases and J dropped 1; count of bases not matched to a gene: 6. Looked up from germline, CDR1 is SGHTA and CDR2 is FQGNSA. CDR3 coding DNA: TGTGCCAGCAGCTCGGTAGCGGGGGCAGGCACAGATACGCAGTATTTT. Protein sequence: CASSSVAGAGTDTQYF.

The chain recombines TRBV15 with TRBJ2-7; D is perhaps TRBD1 (5 bases). Trimming cost V 1 base and J 6 bases, with 16 bases left between them. The CDR3 is 15 amino acids. Looked up from germline, CDR1 is LNHNV and CDR2 is YYDKDF (reference sequence). CDR3 region: CATSRGQGFYVEQYF. The CDR3 DNA reads as TGTGCCACCAGCAGAGGCCAGGGATTTTACGTCGAGCAGTACTTC.

The chain joins TRBV15 to TRBJ1-6; no clear D. This CDR3 contains 13 residues. The V and J ends lost 0 bases and 9 bases respectively, with 6 bases between them. Germline assignment: CDR1 LNHNV and CDR2 YYDKDF (reference sequence). The CDR3 reads CATSRDRSSPLHF. The CDR3 DNA reads as TGTGCCACCAGCAGAGATAGATCTTCACCCCTCCACTTT.

In its sample, this clone ranks as large. The genes are TRBV4-1 and TRBJ1-5; possible D gene TRBD1, 5 bases. The CDR3 contains 17 residues. Germline V CDR1 and CDR2: MGHRA, YSYEKL. Trimming removed 4 bases from V and 5 bases from J, with 21 bases in between. The CDR3 nucleotides read TGCGCCAGCAGCCGATTTGGGACGGAGACTGTCTATCAGCCCCAGCATTTT. Its protein product is CASSRFGTETVYQPQHF.

In its sample, this clone was seen a few times. The chain recombines TRBV27 with TRBJ2-3; D may be TRBD2 (5 bases). The germline V and J ends were trimmed by 7 bases and 5 bases, with 19 bases remaining between them. The V gene's germline CDR1 is MNHEY and CDR2 SMNVEV (reference sequence). The CDR3 sequence is 15 residues long. The DNA for the CDR3 is TGTGCCAGCACCCTAACAGCACCTGCGGGAGATACGCAGTATTTT. This gives the protein CASTLTAPAGDTQYF.

This sequence joins TRBV2 and TRBJ1-1; D is perhaps TRBD1 (6 bases). The length of the CDR3 is 15 residues. V dropped 5 bases and J dropped 1 base, with 14 bases sitting between them. Germline assignment: CDR1 SNHLY and CDR2 FYNNEI. The CDR3 protein is CASSNLQTGNTEAFF. Written as DNA, the CDR3 is TGTGCCAGCAGTAATTTACAGACAGGGAACACTGAAGCTTTCTTT.

V and J are TRBV18 and TRBJ2-7; 9 bases match TRBD1. This CDR3 comprises 15 residues. With V trimmed by 2 bases and J by 5 bases, 7 bases remained unmatched. Germline V gene data show CDR1 as KGHSH and CDR2 as LQKENI. For the CDR3, the DNA is TGTGCCAGCTCACCAAGAAGACAGGGGGATAACGAGCAGTACTTC. It is translated as CASSPRRQGDNEQYF.

The rearrangement uses TRBV2 and TRBJ2-1; D is unresolved. Germline V gene data show CDR1 as SNHLY and CDR2 as FYNNEI. The CDR3 length is 11 residues. The V gene lost 1 base and the J gene lost 9 bases, with 4 bases spanning the gap. CDR3 bases: TGTGCCAGCAGTGAAGATTTTGAGCAGTTCTTC. As protein: CASSEDFEQFF.

This clone was recorded once. The J gene is TRBJ2-7, the V gene TRBV28, with D tentatively TRBD1 (6 bases). The germline V and J ends were trimmed by 1 base and 3 bases, with 16 bases remaining between them. The CDR3 contains 16 residues. From germline, CDR1 is MDHEN and CDR2 SYDVKM. The CDR3 nucleotides read TGTGCCAGCAGTTTATCGCAACAGGGTTGGAGCTACGAGCAGTACTTC. This encodes CASSLSQQGWSYEQYF.

This chain connects TRBV7-9 to TRBJ2-2, with TRBD2 identical over 7 bases. The CDR3 loop spans 16 amino acids. Germline CDR1 SEHNR, CDR2 FQNEAQ (reference sequence). V trimming: 4 bases; J trimming: 7 bases; junction bases outside the gene matches: 12. The CDR3 spells CASSSPVRGEDGELFF. In DNA, the CDR3 is TGTGCCAGCAGCTCCCCGGTCCGGGGGGAGGACGGGGAGCTGTTTTTT.

The V call is TRBV27, the J call TRBJ1-4; no firm D call. Trimming left V 7 bases short and J 1 base short, with 16 bases between. The CDR3 sequence is 16 residues long. Germline-derived CDR1 and CDR2 are MNHEY and SMNVEV (reference sequence). DNA for the CDR3: TGTGCCAGCACCTTATCCGGGATCCGAACTAATGAAAAACTGTTTTTT. Encoded protein: CASTLSGIRTNEKLFF.

The chain recombines TRBV5-8 with TRBJ2-7; no clear D. Deletions cut 6 bases from V and 1 base from J, with 17 bases between. Per the germline V gene, CDR1 is SGHTS and CDR2 is YDEGEE. The CDR3 has 15 residues. The CDR3, as DNA: TGTGCCAGCAACCGAGGCATGAGGTTGTCCTACGAGCAGTACTTC. Its translation: CASNRGMRLSYEQYF.

This clone was found a few times. The chain employs TRBV5-1 and TRBJ1-1, with TRBD1 matching over 11 bases. Trimming at V came to 4 bases and at J to 1 base, leaving 6 bases not matched to a gene. This CDR3 contains 16 residues. The germline CDR1 and CDR2 sequences are SGHRS and YFSETQ. CDR3 residues: CASSDRTGGENTEAFF. CDR3 in DNA: TGCGCCAGCAGCGATCGGACAGGGGGCGAGAACACTGAAGCTTTCTTT. Full variable domain (outside the CDR3, taken from reference TRBV5-1 and TRBJ1-1): KAGVTQTPRYLIKTRGQQVTLSCSPISGHRSVSWYQQTPGQGLQFLFEYFSETQRNKGNFPGRFSGRQFSNSRSEMNVSTLELGDSALYLCASSDRTGGENTEAFFGQGTRLTVV.

This chain connects TRBV6-1 to TRBJ2-3; D is unresolved. Germline V gene lookup returns CDR1 MNHNS and CDR2 SASEGT. The germline V and J ends were trimmed by 6 bases and 3 bases, with 10 bases remaining between them. The length of the CDR3 is 13 residues. The CDR3 DNA sequence: TGTGCCAGCAGGGCTTTTTGGACAGATACGCAGTATTTT. This codes for CASRAFWTDTQYF.

For this clone: Different DNA sequences within this sample yield the same CDR3. The CDR3 region has the DNA TGCGCCAGCAGCCAAAGTCGGGAAAAACTGTTTTTT. Residues: CASSQSREKLFF. V and J are TRBV4-1 and TRBJ1-4; D is ambiguous. Germline V lookup: CDR1 MGHRA, CDR2 YSYEKL. Between the trimmed V and J ends, which lost 2 bases and 8 bases, there was a span of 6 bases. There are 12 residues in the CDR3.

Points on this clone: The germline gene is not matched at one end of the junction; a read error may be the cause. Other DNA sequences within the sample encode an identical CDR3. The genes are TRBV19 and TRBJ1-1; the D is unclear. CDR1 is LNHDA, CDR2 SQIVND, per germline (reference sequence). The CDR3 has 14 amino acids. The CDR3 is CASSIFGSNTEAFF. The CDR3 bases are TGTGCCAGTAGTATCTTCGGATCCAACACTGAGGCTTTCTTT. Full variable domain (missing parts from reference TRBV19 and TRBJ1-1): DGGITQSPKYLFRKEGQNVTLSCEQNLNHDAMYWYRQDPGQGLRLIYYSQIVNDFQKGDIAEGYSVSREKKESFPLTVTSAQKNPTAFYLCASSIFGSNTEAFFGQGTRLTVV.

The chain recombines TRBV14 with TRBJ1-1, with D possibly TRBD1 on 5 matching bases. CDR1 is SGHDN and CDR2 is FVKESK in the germline V gene. The V gene lost 2 bases and the J gene lost 4 bases, with 11 bases spanning the gap. The CDR3 is 14 residues long. In DNA, the CDR3 is TGTGCCAGCAGCCAACTTCAGGGTATCACTGAAGCTTTCTTT. Its translation: CASSQLQGITEAFF.

The chain joins TRBV6-6 to TRBJ2-7; D is unresolved. From germline, CDR1 is MNHNY and CDR2 SVGAGI (reference sequence). V was trimmed by 0 bases and J by 3 bases, leaving 6 bases between them. This CDR3 spans 13 amino acids. This CDR3 is CASSYSRHYEQYF. The CDR3 DNA sequence: TGTGCCAGCAGTTACTCCCGCCACTACGAGCAGTACTTC.

The chain combines TRBV9 with TRBJ2-5, with TRBD2 matching 12 bases. Trimming took 1 base from V and 5 from J; bases not matched to a gene: 6. Germline CDR1 reads SGDLS; CDR2 reads YYNGEE. This CDR3 spans 16 amino acids. The CDR3 DNA follows: TGTGCCAGCAGCGTACTAGCGGGGGGGCTCGTCGAGACCCAGTACTTC. This gives the protein CASSVLAGGLVETQYF.

This clone was counted a single time. The genes are TRBV19 and TRBJ2-2; D call uncertain. Germline-derived CDR1 and CDR2 are LNHDA and SQIVND (reference sequence). Trimming took 7 bases from V and 3 from J, leaving 15 bases between them. This CDR3 region has 15 residues. DNA of the CDR3: TGTGCCAGTATTCAAGGGCTTCCCTACACCGGGGAGCTGTTTTTT. Translated: CASIQGLPYTGELFF.

The V gene is TRBV6-1, the J gene TRBJ2-7, with 7 bases matching TRBD1. The V gene's germline CDR1 is MNHNS and CDR2 SASEGT. CDR3 size: 13 residues. The V and J ends lost 5 bases and 7 bases, in that order; junction bases with no gene match: 8. CDR3 sequence reads: CASSSTGVGEQYF. In DNA form, the CDR3 reads TGTGCCAGCAGTTCTACAGGGGTAGGAGAGCAGTACTTC.

CDR3 bases: TGTGCCAGCAGTGAGGGGAACCTCAGCTCCTACGAGCAGTACTTC. It yields the protein CASSEGNLSSYEQYF. This sequence joins TRBV2 and TRBJ2-7; unclear D gene. Trimming took off 3 bases at V and 0 bases at J, with 12 bases between the two ends. Germline CDR1 SNHLY, CDR2 FYNNEI. This CDR3 comprises 15 residues. Together with reference TRBV2 and TRBJ2-7, the CDR3 gives the full variable domain: EPEVTQTPSHQVTQMGQEVILRCVPISNHLYFYWYRQILGQKVEFLVSFYNNEISEKSEIFDDQFSVERPDGSNFTLKIRSTKLEDSAMYFCASSEGNLSSYEQYFGPGTRLTVT.

This clone was counted a few times. The rearrangement joins TRBV5-1 to TRBJ2-5, with 11 bases identical to TRBD2. The CDR3 length is 15 residues. J was trimmed by 4 bases and V by 5 bases; bases with no gene match: 7. CDR1 is SGHRS and CDR2 is YFSETQ in the germline V gene. The CDR3 region is CASSLAGGAAETQYF. The DNA of the CDR3 is TGCGCCAGCAGTCTAGCGGGGGGTGCAGCAGAGACCCAGTACTTC.

The rearrangement uses TRBV5-1 and TRBJ2-1, with D perhaps given as TRBD1 or TRBD2 (6 bases each). The CDR3 contains 15 residues. Trimming removed 4 bases from V and 2 bases from J, with 13 bases in between. In germline, CDR1 is SGHRS, CDR2 YFSETQ. CDR3 in amino acids: CASSPLGGPYNEQFF. The CDR3 region has the DNA TGCGCCAGCAGCCCGCTCGGGGGCCCCTACAATGAGCAGTTCTTC.

This chain links TRBV5-1 with TRBJ2-7, with D perhaps given as TRBD1 or TRBD2 (5 bases each). The V end was cut by 0 bases, the J end by 4 bases, with 20 bases between. Germline CDR1 reads SGHRS; CDR2 reads YFSETQ. The CDR3 is made up of 17 amino acids. CDR3 nucleotide sequence: TGCGCCAGCAGCTTGGGTCAACAGGTGGGAGTTCCGTACGAGCAGTACTTC. Translating it yields CASSLGQQVGVPYEQYF. Filled out from reference TRBV5-1 and TRBJ2-7, the complete variable domain reads KAGVTQTPRYLIKTRGQQVTLSCSPISGHRSVSWYQQTPGQGLQFLFEYFSETQRNKGNFPGRFSGRQFSNSRSEMNVSTLELGDSALYLCASSLGQQVGVPYEQYFGPGTRLTVT.